The next 10 T cell receptor beta chains were all read from a single sample in a study of shared T cell receptors in the human thymus. Data came from immunoSEQ multiplex PCR; TCRdb stores just in-frame clones and leaves some out. The sample records hundreds of thousands of clones, over 75% being singletons. This sample was also put to use in a study of human thymus T cells.

Sequenced: thymocytes. These receptors were obtained from a boy under two years old with a congenital heart defect.

The CDR3 bases are TGTGCCAGCAGAAAGATGACTAATCCCCTCTCCTACGAGCAGTACTTC. This codes for CASRKMTNPLSYEQYF. J is TRBJ2-7 and V is TRBV28; tentatively, D is TRBD2 (5 bases). The germline V gene encodes CDR1 MDHEN and CDR2 SYDVKM. V was shortened by 6 bases and J by 0 bases, with 18 bases between the two germline ends. CDR3 length: 16 residues.

V is TRBV11-2 and J is TRBJ1-2; D unresolved. Per germline, CDR1 SGHAT and CDR2 FQNNGV. Trimming took off 4 bases at V and 7 bases at J, with 16 bases between the two ends. The length of the CDR3 is 14 residues. CDR3: CASSSIPAGIGYTF. The CDR3 DNA reads as TGTGCCAGCAGCTCTATCCCGGCAGGTATTGGCTACACCTTC.

The chain joins TRBV6-1 to TRBJ2-1; D is possibly TRBD1 (6 bases). CDR3 length: 17 amino acids. Between the trimmed V and J ends, which lost 4 bases and 4 bases, there was a span of 20 bases. Germline V gene sequence: CDR1 MNHNS, CDR2 SASEGT. The CDR3 nucleotides read TGTGCCAGCAGTGGGGGGCGTCTGCCTAGGTGGTACAATGAGCAGTTCTTC. It is translated as CASSGGRLPRWYNEQFF.

The J gene is TRBJ1-2, the V gene TRBV30; TRBD1 is a possible D gene (5 bases). The V gene's germline CDR1 is GTSNPN and CDR2 SVGIG (reference sequence). This CDR3 contains 14 residues. V was cut by 4 bases and J by 6 bases, with 18 bases left in between. This CDR3 reads CAWITLGVADGYTF. The CDR3 DNA is TGTGCCTGGATTACTTTAGGGGTAGCTGATGGCTACACCTTC. Full variable domain (rest looked up from reference TRBV30 and TRBJ1-2): SQTIHQWPATLVQPVGSPLSLECTVEGTSNPNLYWYRQAAGRGLQLLFYSVGIGQISSEVPQNLSASRPQDRQFILSSKKLLLSDSGFYLCAWITLGVADGYTFGSGTRLTVV.

This clone was observed a single time. The V gene is TRBV7-6, the J gene TRBJ1-6, with 7 bases that match TRBD1. Germline-derived CDR1 and CDR2 are SGHVS and FNYEAQ. This CDR3 is 15 amino acids long. Unmatched junction bases numbered 3, after V lost 5 bases and J lost 2 bases. The CDR3 sequence: CASSPGGPYNSPLHF. CDR3 in DNA: TGTGCCAGCAGCCCAGGGGGGCCCTATAATTCACCCCTCCACTTT.

CDR3 loop: CASSLAGTGGPYEQYF. Here the CDR3 DNA reads TGTGCCAGCAGCTTAGCTGGAACAGGGGGACCTTACGAGCAGTACTTC. The chain has TRBV7-2 and TRBJ2-7; 8 bases fit TRBD1. The CDR3 consists of 16 residues. Germline CDR1 and CDR2: SGHTA and FQGNSA. Trimming at V came to 0 bases and at J to 4 bases, leaving 8 bases not matched to a gene. Supplemented by reference TRBV7-2 and TRBJ2-7, the full variable domain reads GAGVSQSPSNKVTEKGKDVELRCDPISGHTALYWYRQSLGQGLEFLIYFQGNSAPDKSGLPSDRFSAERTGGSVSTLTIQRTQQEDSAVYLCASSLAGTGGPYEQYFGPGTRLTVT.

The V and J genes are TRBV11-2 and TRBJ2-7; 10 bases align to TRBD1. The germline gives CDR1 SGHAT, CDR2 FQNNGV. CDR3 length: 17 residues. J was trimmed by 2 bases and V by 2 bases; bases with no gene match: 9. CDR3 region: CASSLRKSGTGAYEQYF. The CDR3 DNA is TGTGCCAGCAGCTTAAGAAAATCCGGGACAGGGGCCTACGAGCAGTACTTC.

A few counts support this clone. The chain recombines TRBV19 with TRBJ1-2, with unresolved D. CDR1 and CDR2 from the germline V gene are LNHDA and SQIVND (reference sequence). Between the trimmed V and J ends, which lost 7 bases and 5 bases, there was a span of 11 bases. The CDR3 length is 12 residues. CDR3 in amino acids: CASNPGGYGYTF. DNA for the CDR3: TGTGCCAGTAACCCTGGAGGATATGGCTACACCTTC.

This clone was seen more than once but under ten times. The rearrangement links TRBV28 to TRBJ2-7; 11 bases are a match to TRBD1. Germline lookup yields CDR1 MDHEN and CDR2 SYDVKM. Trimming at V came to 4 bases and at J to 5 bases, leaving 13 bases not matched to a gene. The CDR3 is 17 amino acids. This CDR3 reads CASSSRKSGQGEDEQYF. DNA of the CDR3: TGTGCCAGCAGTTCTAGGAAATCGGGACAGGGGGAGGACGAGCAGTACTTC.

The rearrangement joins TRBV5-6 to TRBJ1-5; 9 bases match TRBD1. From germline, CDR1 is SGHDT and CDR2 YYEEEE. The V and J ends lost 6 bases and 5 bases, in that order; junction bases with no gene match: 6. The CDR3 length is 14 residues. The CDR3 is CASTLQGAYQPQHF. CDR3 in DNA: TGTGCCAGCACTCTACAGGGGGCCTATCAGCCCCAGCATTTT. Full variable domain (rest looked up from reference TRBV5-6 and TRBJ1-5): DAGVTQSPTHLIKTRGQQVTLRCSPKSGHDTVSWYQQALGQGPQFIFQYYEEEERQRGNFPDRFSGHQFPNYSSELNVNALLLGDSALYLCASTLQGAYQPQHFGDGTRLSIL.